Below, 12 T cell receptor beta chains from the same sample are listed, as sequenced in a study of quantifying T cell responses using KT2 cells (dated by TCRdb to 2015 to 2018). At the level of the whole study: RNA was DNase-treated and reverse transcribed with TCR alpha and beta constant-region primers, mostly using SuperScript III.

The library was built by means of UMI-ligation and nested PCR. The sequencing machine was an Illumina MiSeq. Using T4 RNA ligase 1, a single-stranded oligonucleotide bearing the Illumina SP2 sequence plus a UMI was ligated onto the 3' end of the cDNA. PCR1 used around 4 cycles (98 degrees C 15 s, 69 degrees C 30 s, 72 degrees C 40 s), and the beta primer was an equimolar mix of RC1.1 and RC1.2 that covered TRBC1 and TRBC2. The raw public data were reprocessed by TCRdb itself: fastp quality trimming at Q25, MiXCR clonotype calling, in-frame beta chains only. Each record represents a unique CDR3 protein, reported with the most common genes and DNA among its rows. For this sample the table gives approximately 60,000 distinct CDR3 sequences, of which around an eighth were detected only once. Of the sample, approximately 10% is held by the ten largest clones. The sequencing input was PBMCs spiked with cells of the T cell clone KT2. Receptor source: a human donor.

The rearrangement links TRBV6-2 or TRBV6-3 to TRBJ2-7; the D is unclear. V lost 8 bases and J lost 3, with 5 bases in between. Germline CDR1 reads MNHEY; CDR2 reads SVGEGT. The CDR3 consists of 10 residues. The CDR3 DNA is TGTGCCAGCCCGCTCTACGAGCAGTACTTC. It translates to CASPLYEQYF.

This clonotype came up many times. The CDR3 sequence is CASSLVNTNTGELFF. The CDR3 bases are TGTGCCAGCAGCTTAGTCAATACGAACACCGGGGAGCTGTTTTTT. This rearrangement joins TRBV7-2 to TRBJ2-2; D not certain. The V end lost 1 base, the J end lost 0 bases, and 6 bases lay between the germline ends. This CDR3 has 15 residues. Germline V lookup: CDR1 SGHTA, CDR2 FQGNSA.

This clonotype has at least ten counts. The chain combines TRBV20-1 with TRBJ2-5; 10 nucleotides agree with TRBD1. The V and J ends lost 5 bases and 6 bases, in that order; junction bases with no gene match: 3. The CDR3 sequence is 12 residues long. Germline CDR1 is DFQATT and CDR2 is SNEGSKA (reference sequence). The CDR3 region is CSAEGQGKTQYF. The CDR3 DNA reads as TGCAGTGCTGAGGGACAGGGGAAGACCCAGTACTTC.

This clonotype came up a few times. The chain joins TRBV7-9 to TRBJ1-1; no clear D. Trimming stripped 5 bases from V and 1 base from J, with 11 bases between. The CDR3 has 14 amino acids. In germline, CDR1 is SEHNR, CDR2 FQNEAQ (reference sequence). The CDR3 loop is CASSTDIPNTEAFF. The CDR3 DNA reads as TGTGCCAGCAGCACCGACATACCGAACACTGAAGCTTTCTTT. Looking up the rest from reference TRBV7-9 and TRBJ1-1 gives the full variable domain: DTGVSQNPRHKITKRGQNVTFRCDPISEHNRLYWYRQTLGQGPEFLTYFQNEAQLEKSRLLSDRFSAERPKGSFSTLEIQRTEQGDSAMYLCASSTDIPNTEAFFGQGTRLTVV.

The chain carries TRBV4-1 and TRBJ2-7; TRBD2 aligns across 10 bases. Germline assignment: CDR1 MGHRA and CDR2 YSYEKL. The CDR3 runs to 16 residues. Trimming took 1 base from V and 2 from J; bases not matched to a gene: 5. The CDR3 region has the DNA TGCGCCAGCAGCCAAGGCCTAGCGGGGGCAGCCTACGAGCAGTACTTC. Its protein product is CASSQGLAGAAYEQYF.

By frequency in the sample, this clonotype is medium-sized. This rearrangement joins TRBV4-2 to TRBJ2-7; D is perhaps TRBD2 (5 bases). Germline V gene data show CDR1 as LGHNA and CDR2 as YNFKEQ. Trimming cost V 0 bases and J 0 bases, with 9 bases left between them. This CDR3 has 15 residues. The CDR3 DNA reads TGTGCCAGCAGCCAAGATCCTAGCAGCTCCTACGAGCAGTACTTC. This gives the protein CASSQDPSSSYEQYF.

This rearrangement joins TRBV2 to TRBJ2-3; TRBD1 matches at 7 bases. The CDR3 extends over 14 amino acids. Germline CDR1 SNHLY, CDR2 FYNNEI. Trimming took 6 bases from V and 6 from J; bases not matched to a gene: 9. CDR3 coding DNA: TGTGCCAGCAGCCTGGGACAGCTGATGGATACGCAGTATTTT. Amino acid sequence: CASSLGQLMDTQYF.

This clonotype was seen a handful of times. Since the CDR3 does not end with the conserved phenylalanine or tryptophan, this likely comes from a read error. Because the CDR3's place on the DNA is in doubt, the DNA is left out and the CDR3 is given as listed by TCRdb. The V gene is TRBV6-1, the J gene TRBJ2-7; the table assigns TRBD1, which was not confirmed against the DNA. Germline assignment: CDR1 MNHNS and CDR2 SASEGT. The CDR3 length is 9 residues, termini included. The CDR3 reads CASSTTGIQ.

This clonotype was found a few times. J is TRBJ1-5 and V is TRBV6-2 or TRBV6-3, with 9 bases aligning to TRBD1. The CDR3 runs 15 residues. Germline loops: CDR1 MNHEY, CDR2 SVGEGT. V lost 6 bases and J lost 4; bases outside the gene matches: 7. The CDR3 bases are TGTGCCAGCAGCCCTCTGACAGGGGGGAATCAGCCCCAGCATTTT. Protein sequence: CASSPLTGGNQPQHF.

The chain is built from TRBV12-3 or TRBV12-4 and TRBJ2-5; 7 nucleotides match TRBD2. The ends lost 3 bases at V and 4 bases at J; junction bases unmatched: 5. The CDR3 is 14 amino acids. The CDR3 coding sequence is TGTGCCAGCAGTTTCAGCGGGGACGTAGAGACCCAGTACTTC. As protein: CASSFSGDVETQYF.

This clonotype was counted a few times. CDR3 protein: CASRELAGGPDTQYF. DNA for the CDR3: TGTGCCAGCAGGGAACTAGCGGGGGGGCCAGATACGCAGTATTTT. The J gene is TRBJ2-3, the V gene TRBV5-5, with 13 bases identical to TRBD2. The V and J ends lost 5 bases and 4 bases, in that order; junction bases with no gene match: 4. Germline values: CDR1 SGHKS, CDR2 YYEKEE (reference sequence). The CDR3 loop spans 15 amino acids.

The chain is built from TRBV7-9 and TRBJ2-1; 7 positions match TRBD1. The CDR3 consists of 17 residues. CDR1 is SEHNR, CDR2 FQNEAQ, per germline (reference sequence). V gave up 6 bases and J gave up 0 bases; unmatched junction bases: 11. CDR3 in DNA: TGTGCCAGCAGATATAGGGACAGTTCCAGCTCCTACAATGAGCAGTTCTTC. Protein product: CASRYRDSSSSYNEQFF.